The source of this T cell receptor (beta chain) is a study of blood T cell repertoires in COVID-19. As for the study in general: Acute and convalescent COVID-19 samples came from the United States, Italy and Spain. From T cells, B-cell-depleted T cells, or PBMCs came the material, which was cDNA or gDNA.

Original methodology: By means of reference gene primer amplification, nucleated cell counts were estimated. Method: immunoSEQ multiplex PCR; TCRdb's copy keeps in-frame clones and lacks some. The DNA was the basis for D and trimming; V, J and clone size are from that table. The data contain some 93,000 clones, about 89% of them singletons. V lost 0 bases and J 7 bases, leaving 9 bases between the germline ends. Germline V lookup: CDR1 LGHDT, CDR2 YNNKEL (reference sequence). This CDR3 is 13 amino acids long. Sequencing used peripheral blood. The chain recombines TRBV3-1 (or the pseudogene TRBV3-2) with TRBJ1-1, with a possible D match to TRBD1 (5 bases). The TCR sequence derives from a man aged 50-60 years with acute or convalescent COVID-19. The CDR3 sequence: CASSQERRGEAFF. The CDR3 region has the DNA TGTGCCAGCAGCCAAGAGAGGAGGGGTGAAGCTTTCTTT.